Shown below are 17 T cell receptor beta chains from a single sample sequenced in a study of early T cells in non-severe SARS-CoV-2 infection. TCRdb independently ran MiXCR on the 5' RACE reads; one entry per CDR3 protein. Seen here are around 25,000 distinct CDR3 sequences, roughly 4.8% observed once, and the top ten hold 5% to 8%. The sample comprised whole blood. These receptors all stem from an adult who was a healthcare worker with PCR-confirmed SARS-CoV-2 infection or an uninfected control (not recorded which).

This clonotype has at least ten counts. Written as DNA, the CDR3 is TGCAGCCCGCGGGTAGGGGCAGGAGCAGATACGCAGTATTTT. Residues: CSPRVGAGADTQYF. The chain uses TRBV29-1 and TRBJ2-3; D could derive from TRBD1 or TRBD2 (5 bases each). The length of the CDR3 is 14 residues. Trimming pared 8 bases from V and 4 bases from J, leaving 19 bases between. Germline V gives CDR1 SQVTM, CDR2 ANQGSEA.

This clonotype was seen at least ten times. The chain links TRBV7-9 to TRBJ1-1; tentatively, D is TRBD1 (5 bases). The CDR3 totals 13 residues. The germline CDR1 and CDR2 sequences are SEHNR and FQNEAQ (reference sequence). V gave up 0 bases and J gave up 13 bases, with 15 bases separating them. The CDR3 DNA reads TGTGCCAGCAGCTTAGCTGACACGGTTCAGGGTTTCTTT. Translated: CASSLADTVQGFF. Full variable domain (rest looked up from reference TRBV7-9 and TRBJ1-1): DTGVSQNPRHKITKRGQNVTFRCDPISEHNRLYWYRQTLGQGPEFLTYFQNEAQLEKSRLLSDRFSAERPKGSFSTLEIQRTEQGDSAMYLCASSLADTVQGFFGQGTRLTVV.

This clonotype was detected many times. This chain joins TRBV3-1 and TRBJ2-2; D is undetermined. The CDR3 loop spans 12 amino acids. With 5 bases removed from V and 6 bases from J, the gap between germline ends came to 7 bases. Germline CDR1 reads LGHDT; CDR2 reads YNNKEL (reference sequence). The CDR3 here is CASSSGAGELFF. As DNA, the CDR3 is TGTGCCAGCAGCTCGGGTGCCGGGGAGCTGTTTTTT.

This clonotype has at least ten counts. The rearrangement joins TRBV5-1 to TRBJ2-1; D assignment may be TRBD1 or TRBD2 (5 bases each). Trimming removed 0 bases from V and 8 bases from J, with 18 bases in between. The CDR3 is 16 amino acids. The germline V gene encodes CDR1 SGHRS and CDR2 YFSETQ. The CDR3 reads CASSLGGAPALDEQFF. The CDR3 region has the DNA TGCGCCAGCAGCTTGGGAGGGGCTCCAGCCCTGGATGAGCAGTTCTTC.

This clonotype was picked up many times. The rearrangement joins TRBV5-5 to TRBJ1-6; no clear D gene. CDR1 is SGHKS and CDR2 is YYEKEE in the germline V gene (reference sequence). With 1 base removed from V and 8 bases from J, the gap between germline ends came to 10 bases. The CDR3 sequence is 14 residues long. CDR3 protein: CASSLYPEDSPLHF. The CDR3 bases are TGTGCCAGCAGCTTGTATCCGGAGGATTCACCCCTCCACTTT.

The rearrangement joins TRBV3-1 to TRBJ1-2; no firm D call. Deletions cut 1 base from V and 0 bases from J, with 12 bases between. The CDR3 contains 16 residues. Per the germline V gene, CDR1 is LGHDT and CDR2 is YNNKEL (reference sequence). CDR3: CASSQGRKQSNYGYTF. The DNA for the CDR3 is TGTGCCAGCAGCCAAGGAAGGAAACAGTCTAACTATGGCTACACCTTC.

This clonotype was seen ten or more times. This chain joins TRBV5-1 and TRBJ2-1, with a weak D call TRBD2 (7 bases). Germline loops: CDR1 SGHRS, CDR2 YFSETQ. CDR3 length: 17 amino acids. V was trimmed by 0 bases and J by 0 bases, leaving 13 bases between them. CDR3 residues: CASSLVGGADSYNEQFF. The DNA for the CDR3 is TGCGCCAGCAGCTTGGTAGGGGGGGCGGACTCCTACAATGAGCAGTTCTTC.

The table lists this clonotype with many counts. An end of the junction differs from the germline gene, which may be a read error. The chain couples TRBV5-1 to TRBJ2-1; maybe TRBD2 (6 bases). Germline CDR1 SGHRS, CDR2 YFSETQ. The CDR3 sequence is 15 residues long. The CDR3 is CASSPPATSANEQFF. The CDR3 nucleotides read TGTGCCAGCAGCCCTCCCGCGACTAGTGCGAATGAGCAGTTCTTC. Based on the CDR3 plus reference TRBV5-1 and TRBJ2-1, the full variable domain is KAGVTQTPRYLIKTRGQQVTLSCSPISGHRSVSWYQQTPGQGLQFLFEYFSETQRNKGNFPGRFSGRQFSNSRSEMNVSTLELGDSALYLCASSPPATSANEQFFGPGTRLTVL.

This clonotype was counted many times. The chain employs TRBV5-1 and TRBJ1-1, with a weak D call TRBD1 (6 bases). V was pared by 4 bases and J by 10 bases, with 17 bases between. The CDR3 totals 13 residues. Germline V gene lookup returns CDR1 SGHRS and CDR2 YFSETQ. The CDR3 loop is CASSPDGGGGAFF. The CDR3 coding sequence is TGCGCCAGCAGCCCGGATGGGGGCGGGGGAGCTTTCTTT.

This clonotype has more than one count but fewer than ten. The genes are TRBV5-1 and TRBJ1-2; TRBD1 is a possible D gene (6 bases). There are 15 residues in the CDR3. Germline loops: CDR1 SGHRS, CDR2 YFSETQ. Trimming removed 4 bases at V and 2 bases at J, with 15 bases between. The CDR3 nucleotides read TGCGCCAGCAGCCGGGACCCTGGACAGAACTATGGCTACACCTTC. Translated: CASSRDPGQNYGYTF.

The chain combines TRBV12-3 or TRBV12-4 with TRBJ1-5; possible D gene TRBD1, 5 bases. V was cut by 6 bases and J by 6 bases, with 21 bases left in between. This CDR3 is 16 amino acids long. The chain's CDR3 is CASRSPGVVSSQPQHF. CDR3 nucleotides: TGTGCCAGCAGATCCCCGGGGGTGGTTTCTAGTCAGCCCCAGCATTTT.

At least ten counts were recorded for this clonotype. The chain combines TRBV7-9 with TRBJ1-2; D may be TRBD1 (5 bases). The CDR3 runs to 14 residues. CDR1 is SEHNR and CDR2 is FQNEAQ in the germline V gene (reference sequence). Trimming took off 2 bases at V and 6 bases at J, with 13 bases between the two ends. CDR3 in amino acids: CASSLRSGPDGYTF. CDR3 DNA sequence: TGTGCCAGCAGCTTAAGGTCGGGGCCCGATGGCTACACCTTC.

Only a few counts were recorded for this clonotype. The J gene is TRBJ2-4, the V gene TRBV18; D is ambiguous. Germline V gene lookup returns CDR1 KGHSH and CDR2 LQKENI. The CDR3 is made up of 17 amino acids. The V gene lost 3 bases and the J gene lost 7 bases, with 22 bases spanning the gap. Here the CDR3 DNA reads TGTGCCAGCTCACCCGATGGAATCTCCCAAAATGGGAACATTCAGTACTTC. It encodes CASSPDGISQNGNIQYF. The full variable domain, in which reference TRBV18 and TRBJ2-4 provide the parts outside the CDR3, is NAGVMQNPRHLVRRRGQEARLRCSPMKGHSHVYWYRQLPEEGLKFMVYLQKENIIDESGMPKERFSAEFPKEGPSILRIQQVVRGDSAAYFCASSPDGISQNGNIQYFGAGTRLSVL.

The chain links TRBV29-1 to TRBJ1-1, with TRBD1 matching over 11 bases. The junction had 7 bases not matched to a gene; V was cut back by 6 bases and J by 4 bases. The CDR3 covers 14 residues. In germline, CDR1 is SQVTM, CDR2 ANQGSEA. The CDR3 nucleotides are TGCAGCGTCGTTCGGACAGGGGGCCTCACTGAAGCTTTCTTT. This translates into CSVVRTGGLTEAFF.

In its sample, this clonotype was seen many times. This chain uses TRBV21-1 with TRBJ1-5. TRBV21-1 is a pseudogene. The CDR3 sequence is 14 residues long. In DNA, the CDR3 is TGTGCCAGCAGCAAAGAAAGGGTCACTCAGCCCCAGCATTTT. Translating it yields CASSKERVTQPQHF.

Many counts were recorded for this clonotype. The chain has TRBV6-5 and TRBJ1-5, with TRBD1 as a possible D gene (5 bases). CDR1 MNHEY and CDR2 SVGAGI come from the germline V gene. The CDR3 length is 13 residues. V was cut by 3 bases and J by 6 bases, with 9 bases left in between. As DNA, the CDR3 is TGTGCCAGCAGTTATCAGGGTACTCAGCCCCAGCATTTT. Amino acids: CASSYQGTQPQHF.

In its sample, this clonotype was seen many times. The rearrangement uses TRBV9 and TRBJ1-2, with 7 bases aligning to TRBD1. The CDR3 contains 13 residues. J lost 3 bases, V lost 2 bases, and 1 base had no gene match. Germline CDR1 SGDLS, CDR2 YYNGEE. The CDR3, as DNA: TGTGCCAGCAGCGTGGGGACAGACTATGGCTACACCTTC. As protein: CASSVGTDYGYTF.